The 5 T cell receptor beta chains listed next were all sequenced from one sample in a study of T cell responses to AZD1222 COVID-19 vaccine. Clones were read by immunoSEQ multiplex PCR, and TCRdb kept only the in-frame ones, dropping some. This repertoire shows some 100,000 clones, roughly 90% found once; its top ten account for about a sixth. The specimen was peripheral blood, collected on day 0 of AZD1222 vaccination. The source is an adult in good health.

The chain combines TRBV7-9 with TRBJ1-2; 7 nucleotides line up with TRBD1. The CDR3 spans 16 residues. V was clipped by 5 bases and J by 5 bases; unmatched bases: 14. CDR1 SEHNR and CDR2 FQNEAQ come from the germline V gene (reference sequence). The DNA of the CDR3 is TGTGCCAGCAGCCCCTGGGACAGATCCCTTGGGTATGGCTACACCTTC. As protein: CASSPWDRSLGYGYTF.

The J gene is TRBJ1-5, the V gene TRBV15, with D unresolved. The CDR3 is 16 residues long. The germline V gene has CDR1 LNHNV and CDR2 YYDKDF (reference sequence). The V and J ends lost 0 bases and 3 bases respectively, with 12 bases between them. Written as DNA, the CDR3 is TGTGCCACCAGCAGAGATCTTATACGATTCAATCAGCCCCAGCATTTT. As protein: CATSRDLIRFNQPQHF.

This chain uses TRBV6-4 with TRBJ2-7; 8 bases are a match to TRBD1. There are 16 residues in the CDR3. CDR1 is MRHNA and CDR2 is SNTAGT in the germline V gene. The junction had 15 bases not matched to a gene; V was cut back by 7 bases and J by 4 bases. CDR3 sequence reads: CASIMTGASPMYEQYF. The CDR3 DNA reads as TGTGCCAGCATTATGACAGGGGCGTCTCCTATGTACGAGCAGTACTTC.

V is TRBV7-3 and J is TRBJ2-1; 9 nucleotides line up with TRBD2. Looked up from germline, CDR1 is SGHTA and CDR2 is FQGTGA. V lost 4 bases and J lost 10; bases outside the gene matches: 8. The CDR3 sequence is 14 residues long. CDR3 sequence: CASSSPGLAREQFF. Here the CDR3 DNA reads TGTGCCAGCAGCTCCCCCGGACTAGCGCGGGAGCAGTTCTTC.

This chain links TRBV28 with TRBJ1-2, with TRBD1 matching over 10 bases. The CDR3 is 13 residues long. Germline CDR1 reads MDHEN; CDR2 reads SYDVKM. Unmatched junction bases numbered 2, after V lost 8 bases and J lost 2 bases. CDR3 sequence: CASGQGGNYGYTF. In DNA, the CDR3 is TGTGCCAGCGGACAGGGGGGAAACTATGGCTACACCTTC.